These 30 T cell receptor beta chains came from one sample sequenced in a study of cytomegalovirus exposure and HLA in healthy donors (dated by TCRdb to the late 2010s). The library relied on the immunoSEQ multiplex PCR assay. For the multiplex PCR, a mixture combining 60 forward primers for TCR Vbeta segments and 13 reverse primers for TCR Jbeta segments was used. Imported from immuneACCESS, the table was reduced by TCRdb to in-frame sequences with V and J called. These copies leave out some clones; in studies compared against another copy, an unresolved V gene accounts for under half, and the cause of the remainder is not known. This sample's clone table shows fewer than 200,000 clones. The top ten hold under 6.5% of the sample. Sequencing was done on a sample of PBMCs. The receptors were gathered from a man aged 25 to 45 in good health and CMV-seronegative.

V gene TRBV7-6 combines with J gene TRBJ2-3; D is possibly TRBD2 (6 bases). Germline values: CDR1 SGHVS, CDR2 FNYEAQ. The CDR3 has 15 residues. Trimming took off 1 base at V and 3 bases at J, with 11 bases between the two ends. As DNA, the CDR3 is TGTGCCAGCAGCTTAGGGCAGGCGGGGACAGATACGCAGTATTTT. Protein sequence: CASSLGQAGTDTQYF.

V and J are TRBV5-6 and TRBJ1-2; TRBD1 matches 9 bases. The CDR3 has 14 residues. Per the germline V gene, CDR1 is SGHDT and CDR2 is YYEEEE. Trimming cost V 5 bases and J 7 bases; bases outside gene matches: 9. CDR3 residues: CASSVGQGSRGYTF. The CDR3 DNA reads as TGTGCCAGCAGTGTGGGACAGGGAAGTCGTGGCTACACCTTC.

This rearrangement joins TRBV18 to TRBJ1-2, with D hard to call. Per the germline V gene, CDR1 is KGHSH and CDR2 is LQKENI. V was trimmed by 3 bases and J by 3 bases, leaving 29 bases between them. The CDR3 has 20 residues. The CDR3 loop reads CASSPKPRVARVGKDYGYTF. In DNA form, the CDR3 reads TGTGCCAGCTCACCGAAACCAAGAGTAGCGAGGGTTGGAAAAGACTATGGCTACACCTTC.

The chain carries TRBV29-1 and TRBJ1-3; tentative D call: TRBD1 (5 bases). Germline V gene sequence: CDR1 SQVTM, CDR2 ANQGSEA. The CDR3 is made up of 12 amino acids. V was trimmed by 5 bases and J by 4 bases, leaving 9 bases between them. DNA for the CDR3: TGCAGCGTTTCCCAGGGAGGAAACACCATATATTTT. Its protein product is CSVSQGGNTIYF.

This chain links TRBV30 with TRBJ1-6; 8 bases agree with TRBD1. The CDR3 has 17 amino acids. Germline V gives CDR1 GTSNPN, CDR2 SVGIG (reference sequence). The V and J ends lost 0 bases and 7 bases, in that order; junction bases with no gene match: 11. CDR3 sequence reads: CAWSVLGQVLLNSPLHF. CDR3 sequence (DNA): TGTGCCTGGAGTGTATTGGGACAGGTCCTCCTAAATTCACCCCTCCACTTT.

The chain employs TRBV2 and TRBJ1-6; a possible D gene is TRBD1 (5 bases). Germline values: CDR1 SNHLY, CDR2 FYNNEI. The ends were cut back, 4 bases at V and 4 bases at J, with 8 bases in the middle. There are 14 residues in the CDR3. The CDR3 sequence is CASSGAGYNSPLHF. CDR3 sequence (DNA): TGTGCCAGCAGTGGGGCAGGGTATAATTCACCCCTCCACTTT.

The gene calls are TRBV7-9 and TRBJ2-4, with D perhaps matching TRBD2 (5 bases). This CDR3 is 16 amino acids long. Germline V gene sequence: CDR1 SEHNR, CDR2 FQNEAQ (reference sequence). V dropped 5 bases and J dropped 1 base, with 15 bases sitting between them. CDR3 region: CASSRALGVAKNIQYF. The CDR3 region has the DNA TGTGCCAGCAGCCGGGCATTGGGAGTGGCCAAAAACATTCAGTACTTC.

CDR3 DNA sequence: TGCGCCAGCAGCTTGGGGCCAGGTCTGAATCAGCCCCAGCATTTT. As protein: CASSLGPGLNQPQHF. The rearrangement joins TRBV5-1 to TRBJ1-5, with D uncertain. The germline V and J ends were trimmed by 0 bases and 4 bases, with 11 bases remaining between them. This CDR3 has 15 amino acids. Germline CDR1 is SGHRS and CDR2 is YFSETQ.

The chain couples TRBV9 to TRBJ2-7, with 8 bases that match TRBD2. The J segment lost 3 bases and the V segment lost 0 bases, leaving 2 bases of the junction unmatched. The CDR3 length is 14 residues. Looked up from germline, CDR1 is SGDLS and CDR2 is YYNGEE. As DNA, the CDR3 is TGTGCCAGCAGCGTAGCTACTAGCGGCTACGAGCAGTACTTC. Its protein product is CASSVATSGYEQYF.

Note on this clone: The junction differs from germline at one of its ends, possibly a read error. Other DNA sequences in the same sample also yield this CDR3. The chain carries TRBV30 and TRBJ1-2; weak D call: TRBD1 (6 bases). CDR3 size: 14 residues. Germline values: CDR1 GTSNPN, CDR2 SVGIG (reference sequence). CDR3 DNA: TGCGCCTGGAGTGCGGGGGGCAGGTTGAAGGGCTACACCTTC. Its protein product is CAWSAGGRLKGYTF. The entire variable domain, with the rest obtained from reference TRBV30 and TRBJ1-2, is as follows: SQTIHQWPATLVQPVGSPLSLECTVEGTSNPNLYWYRQAAGRGLQLLFYSVGIGQISSEVPQNLSASRPQDRQFILSSKKLLLSDSGFYLCAWSAGGRLKGYTFGSGTRLTVV.

The DNA for the CDR3 is TGTGCCAGTAGTAAGGACAGCCTATTTCGGGACACCATATATTTT. Its translation: CASSKDSLFRDTIYF. The chain carries TRBV19 and TRBJ1-3; TRBD1 might be the D (6 bases). Germline-derived CDR1 and CDR2 are LNHDA and SQIVND (reference sequence). There are 15 residues in the CDR3. Trimming removed 4 bases from V and 8 bases from J, with 18 bases in between.

V is TRBV11-2 and J is TRBJ1-6; tentative D call: TRBD1 (5 bases). The CDR3 runs 13 residues. V was pared by 7 bases and J by 14 bases, with 18 bases between. From germline, CDR1 is SGHAT and CDR2 FQNNGV. The CDR3 coding sequence is TGTGCCAGCACCCGCGGGGGTAGCCCTTCCCTCCACTTT. Its protein is CASTRGGSPSLHF.

The gene calls are TRBV6-5 and TRBJ2-1; D gene ambiguous. The germline gives CDR1 MNHEY, CDR2 SVGAGI. Trimming shortened V by 7 bases and J by 4 bases, and 14 bases separated the two germline ends. The CDR3 spans 14 residues. For the CDR3, the DNA is TGTGCCAGCAAGGCTGAAGGAGATTACAATGAGCAGTTCTTC. Amino acids: CASKAEGDYNEQFF.

The rearrangement links TRBV27 to TRBJ2-7, with a possible D match to TRBD2 (7 bases). This CDR3 has 15 residues. Per the germline V gene, CDR1 is MNHEY and CDR2 is SMNVEV (reference sequence). V lost 6 bases to trimming and J lost 1 base, with 16 bases between them. CDR3 in DNA: TGTGCCAGCAGCCGGCGGGGAGGGGGATCCTACGAGCAGTACTTC. This gives the protein CASSRRGGGSYEQYF.

J is TRBJ2-7 and V is TRBV7-9, with a possible D match to TRBD1 (6 bases). Germline V lookup: CDR1 SEHNR, CDR2 FQNEAQ (reference sequence). CDR3 size: 12 residues. Trimming took 2 bases from V and 6 from J, leaving 8 bases between them. The CDR3 coding sequence is TGTGCCAGCAGCTTACAGGGGTTCGAGCAGTACTTC. Translation: CASSLQGFEQYF.

The V and J genes are TRBV19 and TRBJ2-2; 8 bases match TRBD2. With 4 bases clipped from V and 6 bases from J, the junction kept 13 bases outside the gene matches. Germline assignment: CDR1 LNHDA and CDR2 SQIVND (reference sequence). The CDR3 is made up of 17 amino acids. DNA of the CDR3: TGTGCCAGTAGTAATCCCCCTAGAGCGGGAGTCGCCGGGGAGCTGTTTTTT. It yields the protein CASSNPPRAGVAGELFF.

This chain connects TRBV28 to TRBJ1-4; D is unclear. CDR1 and CDR2 from the germline V gene are MDHEN and SYDVKM. CDR3 length equals 13 residues. Between the trimmed V and J ends, which lost 11 bases and 0 bases, there was a span of 10 bases. The DNA for the CDR3 is TGTGCCGTTAGCAGTGCAACTAATGAAAAACTGTTTTTT. Protein product: CAVSSATNEKLFF.

The chain links TRBV19 to TRBJ2-7; D is undetermined. Looked up from germline, CDR1 is LNHDA and CDR2 is SQIVND (reference sequence). The CDR3 loop spans 15 amino acids. The ends were cut back, 0 bases at V and 3 bases at J, with 12 bases in the middle. CDR3 sequence reads: CASSIDGATGYEQYF. In DNA form, the CDR3 reads TGTGCCAGTAGTATAGATGGAGCCACGGGCTACGAGCAGTACTTC.

The rearrangement links TRBV7-9 to TRBJ1-2, with unresolved D. Germline V lookup: CDR1 SEHNR, CDR2 FQNEAQ (reference sequence). The CDR3 runs 15 residues. V dropped 5 bases and J dropped 3 bases, with 16 bases sitting between them. The CDR3 bases are TGTGCCAGCAGCCCCCGGGAGGGCGGAGACTATGGCTACACCTTC. It is translated as CASSPREGGDYGYTF.

The chain carries TRBV29-1 and TRBJ1-1; D is unclear. The CDR3 contains 13 residues. V was trimmed by 6 bases and J by 5 bases, leaving 16 bases between them. In germline, CDR1 is SQVTM, CDR2 ANQGSEA. The CDR3 sequence: CSVGRPLGTEAFF. The CDR3 region has the DNA TGCAGCGTGGGGAGACCCCTGGGGACTGAAGCTTTCTTT.

V usage is TRBV18 and J usage is TRBJ1-5, with 8 bases aligning to TRBD1. The trim removed 3 bases at V and 5 bases at J, leaving 12 bases unmatched. CDR3 size: 17 residues. CDR1 KGHSH and CDR2 LQKENI come from the germline V gene. The CDR3 DNA reads as TGTGCCAGCTCACCCTATCAGGGGGCAAGTGGGGATCAGCCCCAGCATTTT. Translation gives CASSPYQGASGDQPQHF.

V usage is TRBV15 and J usage is TRBJ1-5; 7 positions agree with TRBD1. The CDR3 runs 16 residues. V shed 1 base and J 5 bases; nucleotides not matched to a gene: 8. Germline CDR1 LNHNV, CDR2 YYDKDF (reference sequence). For the CDR3, the DNA is TGTGCCACCAGCAGAGTCCAAGGGGGCGCGGATCAGCCCCAGCATTTT. It encodes CATSRVQGGADQPQHF.

The V call is TRBV5-6, the J call TRBJ2-7, with D maybe TRBD1 (6 bases). The CDR3 loop spans 14 amino acids. V was trimmed by 4 bases and J by 6 bases, leaving 17 bases between them. Germline CDR1 is SGHDT and CDR2 is YYEEEE. CDR3 protein: CASSKGHPASEQYF. The CDR3 DNA follows: TGTGCCAGCAGCAAGGGACACCCCGCCAGCGAGCAGTACTTC.

The genes are TRBV25-1 and TRBJ1-3; possible D gene TRBD1, 5 bases. The V gene's germline CDR1 is MGHDK and CDR2 SYGVNS. This CDR3 contains 14 residues. Trimming cost V 3 bases and J 2 bases, with 8 bases left between them. The CDR3, as DNA: TGTGCCAGCAGTGATGGAGGGGCTGGAAACACCATATATTTT. Amino acid sequence: CASSDGGAGNTIYF.

The chain recombines TRBV28 with TRBJ1-4; D is possibly TRBD1 (5 bases). V lost 5 bases and J 2 bases, leaving 12 bases between the germline ends. This CDR3 is 15 amino acids long. CDR1 is MDHEN, CDR2 SYDVKM, per germline. CDR3 in amino acids: CASSPTTVTNEKLFF. In DNA form, the CDR3 reads TGTGCCAGCAGTCCTACGACAGTCACTAATGAAAAACTGTTTTTT.

CDR3 nucleotides: TGTGCCAGCAGTGAGTCTGGACAGGGTAATCAGCCCCAGCATTTT. Residues: CASSESGQGNQPQHF. This chain joins TRBV2 and TRBJ1-5; 8 nucleotides line up with TRBD1. The germline CDR1 and CDR2 sequences are SNHLY and FYNNEI. This CDR3 has 15 residues. V was pared by 3 bases and J by 4 bases, with 5 bases of the junction left unmatched.

This chain connects TRBV27 to TRBJ1-5; no definite D call. CDR1 is MNHEY and CDR2 is SMNVEV in the germline V gene (reference sequence). V shed 6 bases and J shed 1 base, with 13 bases lying between them. The CDR3 contains 15 residues. CDR3 residues: CASSRGVSSNQPQHF. The DNA for the CDR3 is TGTGCCAGCAGCCGGGGAGTGTCGAGCAATCAGCCCCAGCATTTT.

The rearrangement joins TRBV2 to TRBJ1-4, with unresolved D. The germline gives CDR1 SNHLY, CDR2 FYNNEI. The CDR3 has 15 amino acids. Trimming stripped 6 bases from V and 0 bases from J, with 11 bases between. The CDR3 reads CASRDDGTTNEKLFF. Here the CDR3 DNA reads TGTGCCAGCAGAGACGACGGGACAACTAATGAAAAACTGTTTTTT.

V is TRBV28 and J is TRBJ2-5, with TRBD2 matching 12 bases. Germline-derived CDR1 and CDR2 are MDHEN and SYDVKM. CDR3 size: 16 residues. V was pared by 6 bases and J by 5 bases, with 10 bases of the junction left unmatched. CDR3 sequence: CASREPSGRAGETQYF. The DNA of the CDR3 is TGTGCCAGCAGAGAGCCTAGCGGGAGGGCCGGGGAGACCCAGTACTTC.

The V call is TRBV5-6, the J call TRBJ1-3, with D possibly matching TRBD1 (5 bases). V gave up 0 bases and J gave up 0 bases, with 7 bases separating them. In germline, CDR1 is SGHDT, CDR2 YYEEEE. This CDR3 is 15 amino acids long. The CDR3 nucleotides read TGTGCCAGCAGCTTGGGACAGTTCTCTGGAAACACCATATATTTT. It codes for CASSLGQFSGNTIYF.